The next 15 T cell receptor beta chains were all read from a single sample in a study of tumor-infiltrating lymphocytes in primary liver carcinoma. Total RNA (around 500 ng) served as template for TCR beta cDNA synthesis primed by a constant-region primer. Slightly modified ARM-PCR with three nested multiplex PCR rounds yielded TCR beta libraries. In the first two PCR rounds, TRBV1-TRBV30 forward primers were paired with a C-beta reverse primer, and each round lasted roughly 9 cycles. TCRdb independently ran MiXCR on the multiplex PCR reads; one entry per CDR3 protein. This repertoire shows fewer than 400,000 distinct CDR3 sequences, approximately 65% found once; its top ten account for approximately 9%. The authors took blood RNA from unsorted whole blood and also extracted germline DNA. The source material was peripheral blood. These TCRs come from a man aged 40-49 years with primary liver carcinoma and hepatitis B virus infection.

In this sample, this clonotype turned up many times. This rearrangement joins TRBV30 to TRBJ1-5, with 11 bases aligning to TRBD1. CDR1 is GTSNPN, CDR2 SVGIG, per germline (reference sequence). This CDR3 has 14 amino acids. V lost 1 base and J lost 6; bases outside the gene matches: 2. CDR3 DNA: TGTGCCTGGAGTGGGACAGGGGGCGGTCAGCCCCAGCATTTT. Protein: CAWSGTGGGQPQHF.

As to this clonotype: This may be a read error: a much more frequent sequence differs by one nucleotide. J is TRBJ2-1 and V is TRBV12-3 or TRBV12-4; no definite D call. This CDR3 comprises 16 residues. V gave up 6 bases and J gave up 5 bases, with 20 bases separating them. CDR3 bases: TGTGCCAGCAGCCCCTCAAATAGCCGGATGGACAATGAGCAGTTCTTC. It translates to CASSPSNSRMDNEQFF.

V and J are TRBV7-9 and TRBJ2-1; D uncertain. Germline assignment: CDR1 SEHNR and CDR2 FQNEAQ (reference sequence). Trimming removed 0 bases at V and 9 bases at J, with 9 bases between. This CDR3 is 13 amino acids long. CDR3: CASSLAANGEQFF. The DNA of the CDR3 is TGTGCCAGCAGCTTAGCCGCCAATGGTGAGCAGTTCTTC. Together with reference TRBV7-9 and TRBJ2-1, the CDR3 gives the full variable domain: DTGVSQNPRHKITKRGQNVTFRCDPISEHNRLYWYRQTLGQGPEFLTYFQNEAQLEKSRLLSDRFSAERPKGSFSTLEIQRTEQGDSAMYLCASSLAANGEQFFGPGTRLTVL.

This clonotype occurred a few times. This chain links TRBV7-9 with TRBJ1-3; the D is unclear. CDR3 length: 14 residues. Trimming pared 3 bases from V and 0 bases from J, leaving 6 bases between. The germline gives CDR1 SEHNR, CDR2 FQNEAQ (reference sequence). The CDR3 DNA reads TGTGCCAGCAGCTTCTCTAGCTCTGGAAACACCATATATTTT. It yields the protein CASSFSSSGNTIYF.

This clonotype was seen more than once but under ten times. The chain combines TRBV28 with TRBJ2-5; tentative D call: TRBD1 (5 bases). This CDR3 comprises 15 residues. Trimming removed 2 bases at V and 4 bases at J, with 14 bases between. The V gene's germline CDR1 is MDHEN and CDR2 SYDVKM. Here the CDR3 reads CASSLSQGYIETQYF. DNA for the CDR3: TGTGCCAGCAGTTTAAGCCAGGGTTATATAGAGACCCAGTACTTC.

This clonotype occurred many times. This chain connects TRBV29-1 to TRBJ2-1; D not resolved. V lost 6 bases to trimming and J lost 6 bases, with 9 bases between them. The CDR3 has 11 residues. Germline values: CDR1 SQVTM, CDR2 ANQGSEA. The CDR3 DNA sequence: TGCAGCGTCCAGGTCTTCAATGAGCAGTTCTTC. This gives the protein CSVQVFNEQFF.

This clonotype came up a few times. In nucleotides, the CDR3 is TGTGCCAGCAGCTTAGATCTGTGGACAGGCCAAGAGACCCAGTACTTC. This translates into CASSLDLWTGQETQYF. The chain combines TRBV11-2 with TRBJ2-5; the match to TRBD1 covers 7 bases. The CDR3 totals 16 residues. V lost 0 bases and J lost 1; bases outside the gene matches: 5. Per germline, CDR1 SGHAT and CDR2 FQNNGV.

Notes on this clonotype: One end of the junction is discordant with germline, which a read error may explain. This sequence joins TRBV6-5 and TRBJ2-3; TRBD1 matches 7 bases. The CDR3 is 14 residues long. Germline V gene lookup returns CDR1 MNHEY and CDR2 SVGAGI. The chain's CDR3 is CASKRRGGTDTRYF. CDR3 in DNA: TGTGCCAGTAAAAGGAGAGGGGGCACAGATACGCGGTATTTT.

In its sample, this clonotype was seen once. This may be a read error: a much more frequent sequence differs by one nucleotide. The chain links TRBV6-1 to TRBJ2-1; D unresolved. The CDR3 has 13 amino acids. Germline V gives CDR1 MNHNS, CDR2 SASEGT. DNA of the CDR3: TGTGCCAGCAGTGACTTATCCTACAATGTGCAGTTCTTC. It translates to CASSDLSYNVQFF.

This clonotype was found once. This chain links TRBV7-8 with TRBJ2-1; 10 bases agree with TRBD1. This CDR3 is built from 15 residues. In germline, CDR1 is SGHVS, CDR2 FQNEAQ. V shed 4 bases, J shed 7 bases, and the junction held 7 bases outside the gene matches. The CDR3 nucleotides read TGTGCCAGCAGCTCTGGACAGGGGGTTAAGAATGAGCAGTTCTTC. It encodes CASSSGQGVKNEQFF.

This clonotype came up many times. The rearrangement joins TRBV10-3 to TRBJ1-4; a possible D gene is TRBD1 (5 bases). Trimming pared 11 bases from V and 4 bases from J, leaving 14 bases between. There are 13 residues in the CDR3. Looked up from germline, CDR1 is ENHRY and CDR2 is SYGVKD. The CDR3 DNA is TGTGCCGCTCACAGGTCGATTAATGAAAAACTGTTTTTT. Protein sequence: CAAHRSINEKLFF.

Concerning this clonotype: Here the CDR3 omits its conserved ending phenylalanine or tryptophan, so a read error is the likely source. The rearrangement uses TRBV12-3 or TRBV12-4 and TRBJ2-2, with TRBD2 matching over 7 bases. The CDR3 has 16 residues. Unmatched junction bases numbered 10, after V lost 6 bases and J lost 3 bases. For the CDR3, the DNA is TGTGCCAGCAGCTTCGGGATTAGCGGGTACACCGGGGAGCTGTTTTTA. Translated, it gives CASSFGISGYTGELFL.

Remarks on this clonotype: Possible read error: a much larger clone is one base away. This chain links TRBV12-3 or TRBV12-4 with TRBJ2-5; TRBD2 matches 7 bases. CDR3 length: 14 amino acids. CDR3 protein: CASSRDRTRETRYF. CDR3 DNA sequence: TGTGCCAGCAGCCGGGACCGAACGCGGGAGACCCGGTACTTC.

As regards this clonotype: The junction differs from germline at one of its ends, possibly a read error. V and J are TRBV30 and TRBJ1-1; D not certain. CDR3 size: 13 residues. Germline CDR1 GTSNPN, CDR2 SVGIG (reference sequence). As DNA, the CDR3 is TGTGTCTGGAGTGGAGGCATGAACACTGAAGCTTTCTTT. Its translation: CVWSGGMNTEAFF. Full variable domain (outside the CDR3, taken from reference TRBV30 and TRBJ1-1): SQTIHQWPATLVQPVGSPLSLECTVEGTSNPNLYWYRQAAGRGLQLLFYSVGIGQISSEVPQNLSASRPQDRQFILSSKKLLLSDSGFYLCVWSGGMNTEAFFGQGTRLTVV.

Concerning this clonotype: A much larger clone lies a single base off, so this may be a read error. This sequence joins TRBV5-5 and TRBJ2-5; no clear D gene. Germline CDR1 is SGHKS and CDR2 is YYEKEE (reference sequence). This CDR3 is 14 amino acids long. The CDR3 DNA reads TGTGCCAGCAGCCCCGGCCAGTACCAAGAGACCCATTACTTC. Protein product: CASSPGQYQETHYF.